What follows are 3 T cell receptor beta chains derived from one specimen sequenced in a study of CD8 T cells in Susac syndrome. Reverse transcription of about 0.45 to 1 ug RNA was performed with random hexamers. TCRdb processed the immunoSEQ multiplex PCR reads anew with MiXCR; each CDR3 protein has one entry. Of some 400,000 distinct CDR3 sequences in the sample, roughly 85% were seen once. The material sequenced was CD8+ T cells from PBMCs. All receptors derive from a human donor with multiple sclerosis.

CDR3 region: CASIGTSYGDTQYF. CDR3 sequence (DNA): TGTGCCAGCATAGGGACTAGTTATGGAGATACGCAGTATTTT. The chain recombines TRBV12-3 or TRBV12-4 with TRBJ2-3, with 8 bases lining up with TRBD2. The CDR3 totals 14 residues. V shed 7 bases and J 5 bases; nucleotides not matched to a gene: 8.

The rearrangement uses TRBV5-5 and TRBJ1-2; no definite D call. The CDR3 consists of 13 residues. Germline V gene lookup returns CDR1 SGHKS and CDR2 YYEKEE (reference sequence). The V gene lost 0 bases and the J gene lost 3 bases, with 6 bases spanning the gap. In nucleotides, the CDR3 is TGTGCCAGCAGCTTGGGCTCAGACTATGGCTACACCTTC. This sequence encodes CASSLGSDYGYTF.

The chain links TRBV5-1 to TRBJ2-3; D may be TRBD2 (6 bases). Trimming took off 3 bases at V and 4 bases at J, with 9 bases between the two ends. The CDR3 length is 13 residues. The germline V gene has CDR1 SGHRS and CDR2 YFSETQ. The CDR3 loop is CASSSDYPDTQYF. In DNA form, the CDR3 reads TGCGCCAGCAGCTCGGACTATCCAGATACGCAGTATTTT.